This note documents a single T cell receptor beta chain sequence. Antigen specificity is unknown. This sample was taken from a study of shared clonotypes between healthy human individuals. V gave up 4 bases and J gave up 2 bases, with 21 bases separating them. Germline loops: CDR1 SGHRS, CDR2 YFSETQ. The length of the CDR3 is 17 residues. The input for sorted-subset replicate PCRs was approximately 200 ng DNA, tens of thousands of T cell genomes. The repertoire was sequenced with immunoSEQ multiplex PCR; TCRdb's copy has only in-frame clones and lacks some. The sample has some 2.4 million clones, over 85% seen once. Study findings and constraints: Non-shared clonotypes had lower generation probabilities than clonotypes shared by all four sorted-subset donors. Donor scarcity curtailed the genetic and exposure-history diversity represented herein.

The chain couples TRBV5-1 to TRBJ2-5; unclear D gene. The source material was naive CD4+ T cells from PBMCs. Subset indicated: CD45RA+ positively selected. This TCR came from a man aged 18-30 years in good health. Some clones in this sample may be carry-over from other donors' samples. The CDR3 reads CASSPGGTLLRQETQYF. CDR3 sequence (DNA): TGCGCCAGCAGCCCGGGCGGCACCCTTCTCCGTCAAGAGACCCAGTACTTC.